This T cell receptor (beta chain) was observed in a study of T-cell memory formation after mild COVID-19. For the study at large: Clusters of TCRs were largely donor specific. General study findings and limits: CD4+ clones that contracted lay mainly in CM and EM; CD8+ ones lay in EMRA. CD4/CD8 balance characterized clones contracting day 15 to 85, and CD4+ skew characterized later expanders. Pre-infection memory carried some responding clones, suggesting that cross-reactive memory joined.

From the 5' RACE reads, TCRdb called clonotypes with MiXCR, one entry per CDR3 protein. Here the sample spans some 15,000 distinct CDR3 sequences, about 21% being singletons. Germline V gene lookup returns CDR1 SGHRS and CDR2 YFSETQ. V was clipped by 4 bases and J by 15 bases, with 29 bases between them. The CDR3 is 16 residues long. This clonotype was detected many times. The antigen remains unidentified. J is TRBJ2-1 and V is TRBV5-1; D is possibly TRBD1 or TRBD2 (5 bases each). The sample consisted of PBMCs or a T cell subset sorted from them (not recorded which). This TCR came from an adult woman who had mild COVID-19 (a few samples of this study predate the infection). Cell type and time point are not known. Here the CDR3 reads CASSPLVGARGKDGFF. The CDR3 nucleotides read TGCGCCAGCAGCCCCCTGGTTGGGGCTCGGGGTAAAGATGGGTTCTTC.